This entry lists 14 T cell receptor beta chains sequenced from one sample in a study of T-cell reconstitution after alpha-beta-depleted transplantation in children. Construction of the TCRbeta library involved unique molecular identifiers. TCRdb fed the PCR reads into MiXCR, producing one record per CDR3 protein. The table lists just under 250,000 distinct CDR3 sequences, roughly 26% of them singletons, with about 2.5% in the top ten. The sample here was PBMCs, taken before TCRalphabeta/CD19-depleted stem cell transplant. The receptors stem from a girl aged 2-10 years with Fanconi anemia, due to receive a stem cell transplant.

This clonotype was counted a few times. This sequence joins TRBV7-3 and TRBJ2-1, with TRBD2 matching over 7 bases. Germline V gene sequence: CDR1 SGHTA, CDR2 FQGTGA. This CDR3 region has 14 residues. J lost 8 bases, V lost 0 bases, and 4 bases had no gene match. The CDR3 DNA follows: TGTGCCAGCAGCTTAACGGGGAGGGCGGATGAGCAGTTCTTC. It is translated as CASSLTGRADEQFF.

The chain recombines TRBV7-9 with TRBJ1-1; D possibly corresponds to TRBD1 (5 bases). The CDR3 runs to 15 residues. V was trimmed by 5 bases and J by 7 bases, leaving 20 bases between them. Germline V gene sequence: CDR1 SEHNR, CDR2 FQNEAQ (reference sequence). This CDR3 is CASSPEGPLPYEAFF. The CDR3 DNA sequence: TGTGCCAGCAGCCCGGAGGGGCCGCTGCCCTATGAAGCTTTCTTT.

This clonotype has a count of ten or more. V usage is TRBV7-9 and J usage is TRBJ2-2, with D maybe TRBD1 (6 bases). This CDR3 region has 16 residues. Trimming removed 2 bases at V and 4 bases at J, with 14 bases between. Germline loops: CDR1 SEHNR, CDR2 FQNEAQ (reference sequence). The CDR3, as DNA: TGTGCCAGCAGCTTACAGGGGAAATTAGTCACCGGGGAGCTGTTTTTT. It translates to CASSLQGKLVTGELFF.

This clonotype showed up many times. The rearrangement uses TRBV20-1 and TRBJ2-7, with D unresolved. V was trimmed by 6 bases and J by 3 bases, leaving 18 bases between them. CDR3 length equals 14 residues. Germline V gene sequence: CDR1 DFQATT, CDR2 SNEGSKA (reference sequence). This CDR3 is CSANSPRLSYEQYF. DNA for the CDR3: TGCAGTGCCAATAGTCCAAGACTGAGCTACGAGCAGTACTTC.

The V call is TRBV6-5, the J call TRBJ2-3, with 16 bases matching TRBD2. Germline V gene data show CDR1 as MNHEY and CDR2 as SVGAGI. J was trimmed by 4 bases and V by 2 bases; bases with no gene match: 6. The CDR3 sequence is 18 residues long. The CDR3 region is CASSYLGTSGREPDTQYF. CDR3 nucleotide sequence: TGTGCCAGCAGTTACCTGGGGACTAGCGGGAGGGAGCCAGATACGCAGTATTTT.

The V and J genes are TRBV29-1 and TRBJ1-2, with 8 bases aligning to TRBD1. The CDR3 consists of 15 residues. Trimming cost V 3 bases and J 3 bases; bases outside gene matches: 9. Germline-derived CDR1 and CDR2 are SQVTM and ANQGSEA. The CDR3 nucleotides read TGCAGCGTTGAGGGAACAGGGGGTGCTCACTATGGCTACACCTTC. Translating gives CSVEGTGGAHYGYTF.

Many counts were recorded for this clonotype. The chain couples TRBV7-2 to TRBJ2-1, with 8 bases that match TRBD2. Germline-derived CDR1 and CDR2 are SGHTA and FQGNSA. V shed 2 bases and J 3 bases; nucleotides not matched to a gene: 6. The CDR3 has 16 amino acids. The CDR3 spells CASSLTFSGSYNEQFF. The CDR3 DNA follows: TGTGCCAGCAGCTTAACGTTCAGCGGGAGCTACAATGAGCAGTTCTTC.

This clonotype has a handful of counts. This rearrangement joins TRBV20-1 to TRBJ2-1; D unresolved. The CDR3 totals 11 residues. Germline V gene lookup returns CDR1 DFQATT and CDR2 SNEGSKA (reference sequence). V gave up 3 bases and J gave up 6 bases, with 6 bases separating them. The CDR3 region has the DNA TGCAGTGCTAGTTCGGTCAATGAGCAGTTCTTC. This codes for CSASSVNEQFF.

This clonotype came up many times. This chain connects TRBV27 to TRBJ2-3; D is ambiguous. The CDR3 contains 14 residues. Germline V gene data show CDR1 as MNHEY and CDR2 as SMNVEV (reference sequence). V was pared by 3 bases and J by 1 base, with 8 bases between. CDR3 coding DNA: TGTGCCAGCAGTTTTAGTAGGGGCACAGATACGCAGTATTTT. Translating gives CASSFSRGTDTQYF.

There are many counts of this clonotype. The chain links TRBV29-1 to TRBJ1-2, with D uncertain. Germline V gives CDR1 SQVTM, CDR2 ANQGSEA. Trimming took off 0 bases at V and 8 bases at J, with 10 bases between the two ends. There are 12 residues in the CDR3. The CDR3 loop reads CSVEERVGGYTF. The CDR3, as DNA: TGCAGCGTTGAAGAGAGGGTCGGCGGCTACACCTTC.

In its sample, this clonotype was seen many times. This chain joins TRBV29-1 and TRBJ1-1; no reliable D call. Germline assignment: CDR1 SQVTM and CDR2 ANQGSEA. V was pared by 4 bases and J by 0 bases, with 6 bases between. The length of the CDR3 is 12 residues. CDR3 bases: TGCAGCGTTGTCCTTGTGAACACTGAAGCTTTCTTT. Encoded protein: CSVVLVNTEAFF.

The chain is built from TRBV2 and TRBJ2-7; maybe TRBD1 (5 bases). Looked up from germline, CDR1 is SNHLY and CDR2 is FYNNEI. The V and J ends lost 6 bases and 12 bases respectively, with 30 bases between them. The CDR3 consists of 16 residues. CDR3 nucleotides: TGTGCCAGCAGGCTACCAAAACAGGACCTTTTGACTTTTGGGTACTTC. Translated, it gives CASRLPKQDLLTFGYF.

In its sample, this clonotype was seen a few times. The chain is built from TRBV20-1 and TRBJ2-4; tentatively, D is TRBD1 (6 bases). V dropped 2 bases and J dropped 1 base, with 6 bases sitting between them. This CDR3 is built from 13 residues. Germline V gene sequence: CDR1 DFQATT, CDR2 SNEGSKA (reference sequence). CDR3 in amino acids: CSARQGAKNIQYF. CDR3 bases: TGCAGTGCTAGACAGGGGGCCAAAAACATTCAGTACTTC.

This clonotype was seen many times. The V gene is TRBV20-1, the J gene TRBJ2-7; 10 nucleotides match TRBD2. J lost 5 bases, V lost 6 bases, and 10 bases had no gene match. The germline V gene has CDR1 DFQATT and CDR2 SNEGSKA (reference sequence). The CDR3 is 14 residues long. CDR3 amino acids: CSASSGRVGNEQYF. The CDR3 DNA reads TGCAGTGCGTCTAGCGGGAGAGTCGGCAACGAGCAGTACTTC.